The clone carrying this T cell receptor beta chain was counted between two and nine times. This sample was taken from a study of T-cell memory formation after mild COVID-19. V lost 3 bases, J lost 5 bases, and 5 bases lay in between. The CDR3 runs 11 residues. Germline V CDR1 and CDR2: DFQATT, SNEGSKA (reference sequence). A single record per CDR3 protein comes from TCRdb applying MiXCR to the 5' RACE reads. Seen here are roughly 70,000 distinct CDR3 sequences, approximately 16% observed once, and the top ten hold around 29%. The chain employs TRBV20-1 and TRBJ2-1; D gene unclear. Sequencing was done on a sample of PBMCs or a T cell subset sorted from them (not recorded which). This sequence was found in an adult woman who had mild COVID-19 (a few samples of this study predate the infection). Cell type and time point are not known. The CDR3 DNA reads TGCAGTGCTAGCAGAAACAATGAGCAGTTCTTC. Protein: CSASRNNEQFF.